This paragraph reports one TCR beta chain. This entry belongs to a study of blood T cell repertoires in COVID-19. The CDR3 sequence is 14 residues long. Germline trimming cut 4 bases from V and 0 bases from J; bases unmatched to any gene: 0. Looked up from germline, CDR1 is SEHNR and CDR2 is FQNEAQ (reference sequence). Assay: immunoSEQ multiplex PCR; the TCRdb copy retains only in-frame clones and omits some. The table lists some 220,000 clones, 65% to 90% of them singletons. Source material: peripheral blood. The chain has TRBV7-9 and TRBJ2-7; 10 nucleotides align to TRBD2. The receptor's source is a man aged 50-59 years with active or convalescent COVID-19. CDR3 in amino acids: CASSSSGSSYEQYF. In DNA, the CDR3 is TGTGCCAGCAGCTCTAGCGGGAGCTCCTACGAGCAGTACTTC.